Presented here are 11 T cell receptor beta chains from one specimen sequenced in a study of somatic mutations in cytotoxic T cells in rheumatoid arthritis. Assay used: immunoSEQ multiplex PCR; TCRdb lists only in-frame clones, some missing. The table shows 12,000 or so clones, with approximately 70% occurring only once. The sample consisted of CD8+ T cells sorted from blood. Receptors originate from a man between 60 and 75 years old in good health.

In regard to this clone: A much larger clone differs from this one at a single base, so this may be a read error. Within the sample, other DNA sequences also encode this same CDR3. The CDR3 DNA reads TGTGCCAGCAGCTTAGCGGCAGCAGAAGGTGAGCAGTTCTTC. Translating gives CASSLAAAEGEQFF. The chain links TRBV7-9 to TRBJ2-1; D is ambiguous. The CDR3 contains 14 residues. Trimming shortened V by 0 bases and J by 9 bases, and 12 bases separated the two germline ends. Germline CDR1 and CDR2: SEHNR and FQNEAQ (reference sequence). Using reference TRBV7-9 and TRBJ2-1 for the parts outside the CDR3, the full variable domain is DTGVSQNPRHKITKRGQNVTFRCDPISEHNRLYWYRQTLGQGPEFLTYFQNEAQLEKSRLLSDRFSAERPKGSFSTLEIQRTEQGDSAMYLCASSLAAAEGEQFFGPGTRLTVL.

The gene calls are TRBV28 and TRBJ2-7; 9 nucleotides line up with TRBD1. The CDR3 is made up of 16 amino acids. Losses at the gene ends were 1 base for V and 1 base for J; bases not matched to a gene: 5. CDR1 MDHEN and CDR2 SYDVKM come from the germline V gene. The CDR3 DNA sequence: TGTGCCAGCAGTTTATTGGACGGGACAGGGTCCTACGAGCAGTACTTC. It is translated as CASSLLDGTGSYEQYF.

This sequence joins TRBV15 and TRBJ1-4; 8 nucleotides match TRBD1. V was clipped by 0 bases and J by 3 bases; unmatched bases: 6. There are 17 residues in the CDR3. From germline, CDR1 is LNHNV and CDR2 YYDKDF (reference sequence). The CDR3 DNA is TGTGCCACCAGCAGAGATGCAGGGGGCTTGGCTAATGAAAAACTGTTTTTT. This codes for CATSRDAGGLANEKLFF.

DNA for the CDR3: TGTGCCAGCAGCTTGGCTAGCGGGGGGCGTATATACGAGCAGTACTTC. The encoded protein is CASSLASGGRIYEQYF. The chain carries TRBV5-4 and TRBJ2-7, with TRBD2 matching 11 bases. Germline V gives CDR1 SGHNT, CDR2 YYREEE (reference sequence). V dropped 0 bases and J dropped 4; count of bases not matched to a gene: 6. This CDR3 is built from 16 residues. Full variable domain (missing parts from reference TRBV5-4 and TRBJ2-7): ETGVTQSPTHLIKTRGQQVTLRCSSQSGHNTVSWYQQALGQGPQFIFQYYREEENGRGNFPPRFSGLQFPNYSSELNVNALELDDSALYLCASSLASGGRIYEQYFGPGTRLTVT.

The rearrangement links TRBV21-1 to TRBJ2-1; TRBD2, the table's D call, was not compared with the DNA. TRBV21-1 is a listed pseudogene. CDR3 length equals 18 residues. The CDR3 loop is CASSKIQRDRTIYNEQFF. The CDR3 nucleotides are TGTGCCAGCAGCAAAATCCAGCGGGATCGTACCATTTACAATGAGCAGTTCTTC.

The CDR3 sequence is CASSTPGTSSYEQYF. CDR3 coding DNA: TGCGCCAGCAGCACCCCTGGGACTAGCTCCTACGAGCAGTACTTC. The V call is TRBV4-1, the J call TRBJ2-7, with 8 bases that match TRBD2. The ends lost 5 bases at V and 0 bases at J; junction bases unmatched: 6. This CDR3 is 15 amino acids long. Germline-derived CDR1 and CDR2 are MGHRA and YSYEKL.

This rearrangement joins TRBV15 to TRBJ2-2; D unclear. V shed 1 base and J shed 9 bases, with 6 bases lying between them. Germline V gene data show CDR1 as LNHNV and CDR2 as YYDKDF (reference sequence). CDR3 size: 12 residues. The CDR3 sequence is CATSRGNRELFF. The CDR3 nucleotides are TGTGCCACCAGCAGAGGCAACAGGGAGCTGTTTTTT.

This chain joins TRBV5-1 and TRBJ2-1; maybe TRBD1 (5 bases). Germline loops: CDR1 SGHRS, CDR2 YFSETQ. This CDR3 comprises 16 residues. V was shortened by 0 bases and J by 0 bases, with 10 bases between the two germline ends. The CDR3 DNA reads TGCGCCAGCAGCTTGGAGCAGGGCCCCTCCTACAATGAGCAGTTCTTC. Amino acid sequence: CASSLEQGPSYNEQFF.

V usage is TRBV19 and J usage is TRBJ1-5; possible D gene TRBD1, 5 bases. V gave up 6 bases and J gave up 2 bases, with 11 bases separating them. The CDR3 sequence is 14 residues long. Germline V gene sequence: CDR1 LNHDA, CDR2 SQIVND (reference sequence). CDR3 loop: CASSWRGGNQPQHF. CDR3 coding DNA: TGTGCCAGTAGCTGGAGAGGGGGCAATCAGCCCCAGCATTTT.

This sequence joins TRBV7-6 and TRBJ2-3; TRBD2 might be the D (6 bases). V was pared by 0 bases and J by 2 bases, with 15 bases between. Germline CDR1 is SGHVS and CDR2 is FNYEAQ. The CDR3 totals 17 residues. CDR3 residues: CASSLASGGALTDTQYF. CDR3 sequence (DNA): TGTGCCAGCAGCTTAGCGAGTGGCGGGGCCCTCACAGATACGCAGTATTTT.

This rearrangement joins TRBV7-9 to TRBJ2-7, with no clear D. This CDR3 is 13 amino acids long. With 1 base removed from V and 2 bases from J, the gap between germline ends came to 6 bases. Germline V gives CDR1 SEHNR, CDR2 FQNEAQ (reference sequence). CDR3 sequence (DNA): TGTGCCAGCAGCTTAGGACTTGCCTACGAGCAGTACTTC. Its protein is CASSLGLAYEQYF.